These 18 T cell receptor beta chains originate from one sample sequenced in a study of blood T cell repertoires in COVID-19. Clones were read by immunoSEQ multiplex PCR, and TCRdb kept only the in-frame ones, dropping some. Found here are 250,000 or so clones, 80% to 90% of them singletons; the top ten hold 2% to 3%. The sequenced sample was peripheral blood. The receptors were gathered from a man aged 25-45 years with COVID-19, enrolled during active disease.

The chain has TRBV2 and TRBJ1-3; the match to TRBD1 covers 8 bases. The CDR3 runs 15 residues. V trimming: 9 bases; J trimming: 11 bases; junction bases outside the gene matches: 18. Germline CDR1 SNHLY, CDR2 FYNNEI. Written as DNA, the CDR3 is TGTGCCAGTTACTACAGGGGGGCAGAGGTCGAGTCCATATATTTT. The encoded protein is CASYYRGAEVESIYF.

The CDR3 sequence: CASSPDRSSSYEQYF. In nucleotides, the CDR3 is TGCGCCAGCAGCCCGGACAGGTCGTCCTCCTACGAGCAGTACTTC. The J gene is TRBJ2-7, the V gene TRBV5-1; TRBD1 matches 7 bases. V was pared by 4 bases and J by 0 bases, with 7 bases of the junction left unmatched. CDR3 length equals 15 residues. Germline V gene sequence: CDR1 SGHRS, CDR2 YFSETQ.

The chain couples TRBV7-8 to TRBJ1-5, with unresolved D. Trimming took off 5 bases at V and 4 bases at J, with 6 bases between the two ends. Germline values: CDR1 SGHVS, CDR2 FQNEAQ. The CDR3 is made up of 12 amino acids. The CDR3 is CASSRTNQPQHF. The CDR3 nucleotides are TGTGCCAGCAGCCGTACTAATCAGCCCCAGCATTTT.

The chain is built from TRBV6-5 and TRBJ1-6; D possibly corresponds to TRBD1 (5 bases). CDR3 length: 15 residues. V lost 7 bases and J 0 bases, leaving 10 bases between the germline ends. Germline V gene sequence: CDR1 MNHEY, CDR2 SVGAGI. The chain's CDR3 is CASTGGSSYNSPLHF. CDR3 DNA sequence: TGTGCCAGCACGGGGGGGAGCTCCTATAATTCACCCCTCCACTTT.

The V and J genes are TRBV30 and TRBJ2-1; 7 bases line up with TRBD2. The CDR3 contains 13 residues. The V gene end was trimmed by 4 bases and the J gene end by 7 bases; junction bases not matched to a gene: 7. Germline V gene lookup returns CDR1 GTSNPN and CDR2 SVGIG (reference sequence). The CDR3 is CAWKRGRENEQFF. The DNA for the CDR3 is TGTGCCTGGAAGCGTGGGAGGGAAAATGAGCAGTTCTTC.

The V call is TRBV21-1, the J call TRBJ2-4; the DNA was not used to check the table's D call, TRBD2. TRBV21-1 is noted as a pseudogene. This CDR3 contains 22 residues. CDR3 loop: CASSKNLGGTSGQRIAKNIQYF. DNA of the CDR3: TGTGCCAGCAGCAAAAACCTAGGGGGGACTAGCGGGCAACGGATAGCCAAAAACATTCAGTACTTC.

V gene TRBV4-3 combines with J gene TRBJ2-7; D might be TRBD1 (6 bases). Deletions cut 4 bases from V and 2 bases from J, with 15 bases between. CDR1 and CDR2 from the germline V gene are LGHNA and YSLEER. The CDR3 sequence is 15 residues long. The CDR3 coding sequence is TGCGCCAGCAGCCCCCGGACAGCAACCACCTACGAGCAGTACTTC. Translating it yields CASSPRTATTYEQYF.

In regard to this clone: This same CDR3 is encoded by further DNA sequences in the sample. The V call is TRBV5-1, the J call TRBJ2-1; TRBD2 matches at 12 bases. CDR1 is SGHRS, CDR2 YFSETQ, per germline. The CDR3 totals 15 residues. The trim removed 1 base at V and 4 bases at J, leaving 0 bases unmatched. CDR3 sequence (DNA): TGCGCCAGCAGCTTGCTAGCGGGAGGGTACAATGAGCAGTTCTTC. Its translation: CASSLLAGGYNEQFF.

The V gene is TRBV14, the J gene TRBJ1-5; tentatively, D is TRBD1 (6 bases). V lost 4 bases to trimming and J lost 4 bases, with 11 bases between them. Germline V gives CDR1 SGHDN, CDR2 FVKESK. The CDR3 is made up of 14 amino acids. The CDR3 coding sequence is TGTGCCAGCAGCCTCGGGACACCTAATCAGCCCCAGCATTTT. As protein: CASSLGTPNQPQHF.

The chain couples TRBV3-1 (or the pseudogene TRBV3-2) to TRBJ2-7, with D possibly being TRBD2 (5 bases). The CDR3 is 13 amino acids. Germline V gene sequence: CDR1 LGHDT, CDR2 YNNKEL (reference sequence). V dropped 0 bases and J dropped 7 bases, with 10 bases sitting between them. The CDR3 nucleotides read TGTGCCAGCAGCCAAGATGGTCCGGGGGAGCAGTACTTC. Its protein is CASSQDGPGEQYF.

J is TRBJ1-2 and V is TRBV18; D is uncertain. Trimming removed 3 bases at V and 1 base at J, with 9 bases between. The germline CDR1 and CDR2 sequences are KGHSH and LQKENI. The CDR3 runs to 14 residues. The CDR3 region has the DNA TGTGCCAGCTCACCCCCCGAGTATAACTATGGCTACACCTTC. It codes for CASSPPEYNYGYTF.

The rearrangement uses TRBV28 and TRBJ1-2; D uncertain. This CDR3 is built from 14 residues. Germline values: CDR1 MDHEN, CDR2 SYDVKM. Trimming stripped 3 bases from V and 4 bases from J, with 12 bases between. The CDR3 region has the DNA TGTGCCAGCAGTTTTGCCAGCGGGGTCTATGGCTACACCTTC. Translating gives CASSFASGVYGYTF.

This clone has only one observation. V and J are TRBV5-6 and TRBJ2-3; weak D call: TRBD2 (6 bases). Deletions cut 2 bases from V and 1 base from J, with 11 bases between. Per germline, CDR1 SGHDT and CDR2 YYEEEE. The CDR3 length is 15 residues. The CDR3 nucleotides read TGTGCCAGCAGCTTCAGGAGGGCAGGCACAGATACGCAGTATTTT. Its translation is CASSFRRAGTDTQYF.

CDR3 nucleotide sequence: TGTGCCAGCAGCTTTAGGGGTACTTCCTACGAGCAGTACTTC. Protein: CASSFRGTSYEQYF. This chain connects TRBV7-2 to TRBJ2-7; D is perhaps TRBD1 (5 bases). Germline loops: CDR1 SGHTA, CDR2 FQGNSA. V lost 3 bases, J lost 1 base, and 10 bases lay in between. The CDR3 has 14 residues.

This chain joins TRBV3-1 (or the pseudogene TRBV3-2) and TRBJ2-3; 14 bases fit TRBD2. With 0 bases clipped from V and 3 bases from J, the junction kept 14 bases outside the gene matches. This CDR3 is 21 amino acids long. Germline CDR1 reads LGHDT; CDR2 reads YNNKEL (reference sequence). The CDR3 region has the DNA TGTGCCAGCAGCCAAGATTTAGCCGGGACTAGCGGGAGATTCAGGACAGATACGCAGTATTTT. As protein: CASSQDLAGTSGRFRTDTQYF.

The rearrangement links TRBV11-2 to TRBJ2-4; maybe TRBD2 (7 bases). V was cut by 6 bases and J by 7 bases, with 22 bases left in between. This CDR3 contains 16 residues. Germline CDR1 and CDR2: SGHAT and FQNNGV. CDR3 DNA: TGTGCCAGCAGTCCAGAGGGGGGGCATTTGAGGAACATTCAGTACTTC. It translates to CASSPEGGHLRNIQYF.

This sequence joins TRBV19 and TRBJ1-3; D unclear. The CDR3 length is 17 residues. Looked up from germline, CDR1 is LNHDA and CDR2 is SQIVND (reference sequence). V was shortened by 9 bases and J by 0 bases, with 21 bases between the two germline ends. CDR3 amino acids: CASENLRTAFSGNTIYF. CDR3 sequence (DNA): TGTGCCAGCGAAAATCTCCGAACTGCCTTCTCTGGAAACACCATATATTTT.

The chain carries TRBV2 and TRBJ1-2; 8 bases map to TRBD1. The CDR3 length is 14 residues. Germline assignment: CDR1 SNHLY and CDR2 FYNNEI. Unmatched junction bases numbered 7, after V lost 8 bases and J lost 2 bases. The CDR3 here is CASGGDRINYGYTF. CDR3 DNA sequence: TGTGCCAGCGGGGGGGACAGGATAAACTATGGCTACACCTTC.